Each of the 29 T cell receptor beta chains below was sequenced from the same sample in a study of radiotherapy plus CTLA-4 blockade in lung cancer. Measured with immunoSEQ multiplex PCR; TCRdb has only the in-frame clones, and not every one. The data hold about 24,000 clones, with approximately 74% observed a single time. The sample was peripheral blood, taken from a patient treated with radiotherapy plus ipilimumab. The origin of the receptors is a human donor with non-small cell lung cancer whose response to radiotherapy plus ipilimumab could not be evaluated.

The chain combines TRBV28 with TRBJ1-2, with 10 bases that match TRBD1. This CDR3 has 14 amino acids. J lost 8 bases, V lost 4 bases, and 7 bases had no gene match. Germline values: CDR1 MDHEN, CDR2 SYDVKM. This CDR3 reads CASSSTGTGDGYTF. The DNA for the CDR3 is TGTGCCAGCAGTTCTACCGGGACAGGGGACGGCTACACCTTC.

This chain uses TRBV7-9 with TRBJ2-1; 10 positions agree with TRBD2. This CDR3 is built from 15 residues. Germline CDR1 and CDR2: SEHNR and FQNEAQ (reference sequence). Trimming removed 6 bases from V and 4 bases from J; junction bases left unmatched: 6. The CDR3: CASSSGRWGYNEQFF. CDR3 sequence (DNA): TGTGCCAGCAGTAGCGGGAGGTGGGGGTACAATGAGCAGTTCTTC.

This clone was observed a handful of times. V and J are TRBV18 and TRBJ2-6; the D gene is possibly TRBD1 (5 bases). Trimming removed 4 bases at V and 1 base at J, with 14 bases between. Germline CDR1 KGHSH, CDR2 LQKENI. The CDR3 has 17 amino acids. CDR3 nucleotides: TGTGCCAGCTCACTACAGGCACCGGTTTCTGGGGCCAACGTCCTGACTTTC. Amino acid sequence: CASSLQAPVSGANVLTF.

The chain has TRBV10-3 and TRBJ2-5, with 7 positions matching TRBD1. The DNA matches TRBJ2-7 better at its end, which makes the J call doubtful. The germline gives CDR1 ENHRY, CDR2 SYGVKD. This CDR3 has 15 amino acids. DNA of the CDR3: TGTGCCATCAGTGAGTCACAGGGGTCAGCCCACGAGCAGTACTTC. This encodes CAISESQGSAHEQYF.

The chain uses TRBV7-3 and TRBJ2-4; 8 bases are a match to TRBD2. Trimming at V came to 5 bases and at J to 0 bases, leaving 12 bases not matched to a gene. Germline loops: CDR1 SGHTA, CDR2 FQGTGA. The CDR3 length is 18 residues. The CDR3 bases are TGTGCCAGCAGCGACTGCCAGCGGGAGCTAATAGCCAAAAACATTCAGTACTTC. Translated: CASSDCQRELIAKNIQYF. Looking up the rest from reference TRBV7-3 and TRBJ2-4 gives the full variable domain: GAGVSQTPSNKVTEKGKYVELRCDPISGHTALYWYRQSLGQGPEFLIYFQGTGAADDSGLPNDRFFAVRPEGSVSTLKIQRTERGDSAVYLCASSDCQRELIAKNIQYFGAGTRLSVL.

J is TRBJ2-4 and V is TRBV6-1; no definite D call. The germline CDR1 and CDR2 sequences are MNHNS and SASEGT. V was clipped by 0 bases and J by 0 bases, with 6 bases between them. The CDR3 runs to 15 residues. The CDR3 protein is CASSEAALAKNIQYF. CDR3 sequence (DNA): TGTGCCAGCAGTGAAGCTGCACTAGCCAAAAACATTCAGTACTTC.

This clone was detected only a few times. This chain connects TRBV5-6 to TRBJ2-3, with 14 bases identical to TRBD2. Germline V gene sequence: CDR1 SGHDT, CDR2 YYEEEE. Trimming removed 4 bases from V and 5 bases from J; junction bases left unmatched: 6. CDR3 length: 16 residues. The CDR3 DNA sequence: TGTGCCAGCAGCCAACTGGGACTAGCGGGAGTAGATACGCAGTATTTT. Its translation is CASSQLGLAGVDTQYF.

This chain joins TRBV18 and TRBJ2-3, with D unresolved. The germline V and J ends were trimmed by 2 bases and 6 bases, with 12 bases remaining between them. The V gene's germline CDR1 is KGHSH and CDR2 LQKENI. The CDR3 spans 14 residues. The CDR3 spells CASSPRSNGDTQYF. As DNA, the CDR3 is TGTGCCAGCTCACCAAGGAGTAATGGGGATACGCAGTATTTT.

This chain uses TRBV5-1 with TRBJ1-1; possibly TRBD1 for D (6 bases). The V gene's germline CDR1 is SGHRS and CDR2 YFSETQ. V was pared by 0 bases and J by 1 base, with 10 bases between. The CDR3 is made up of 15 amino acids. In nucleotides, the CDR3 is TGCGCCAGCAGCTTGGACCTACAGGGGAACACTGAAGCTTTCTTT. Its translation: CASSLDLQGNTEAFF.

This chain connects TRBV7-8 to TRBJ2-7; D is possibly TRBD1 (8 bases). This CDR3 comprises 15 residues. Germline CDR1 reads SGHVS; CDR2 reads FQNEAQ. The V end lost 5 bases, the J end lost 2 bases, and 16 bases lay between the germline ends. The CDR3 reads CASSVYRGGTYEQYF. The CDR3 nucleotides read TGTGCCAGCAGCGTTTACAGGGGGGGAACCTACGAGCAGTACTTC.

The chain is built from TRBV27 and TRBJ2-7, with D perhaps TRBD2 (5 bases). The V gene's germline CDR1 is MNHEY and CDR2 SMNVEV (reference sequence). This CDR3 contains 15 residues. Trimming left V 7 bases short and J 5 bases short, with 21 bases between. CDR3 sequence (DNA): TGTGCCAGCAAAACGGGATCTTCCATGATTCACGAGCAGTACTTC. Translated, it gives CASKTGSSMIHEQYF.

This clone was found a few times. The rearrangement links TRBV6-1 to TRBJ1-5; D remains ambiguous. V was cut by 10 bases and J by 0 bases, with 13 bases left in between. The CDR3 totals 14 residues. Germline V gene lookup returns CDR1 MNHNS and CDR2 SASEGT. Written as DNA, the CDR3 is TGTGCCACCCTAAGTTATCTTAGCAATCAGCCCCAGCATTTT. This codes for CATLSYLSNQPQHF.

The V gene is TRBV2, the J gene TRBJ1-2; possibly TRBD1 for D (5 bases). Trimming removed 6 bases from V and 4 bases from J, with 15 bases in between. The CDR3 covers 14 residues. Germline V CDR1 and CDR2: SNHLY, FYNNEI. The CDR3 is CASSSTGEGYGYTF. As DNA, the CDR3 is TGTGCCAGCAGCTCCACGGGGGAAGGCTATGGCTACACCTTC.

This clone was observed a handful of times. The J gene is TRBJ2-1, the V gene TRBV5-1, with TRBD2 matching over 8 bases. The CDR3 covers 15 residues. V trimming: 4 bases; J trimming: 5 bases; junction bases outside the gene matches: 8. The germline gives CDR1 SGHRS, CDR2 YFSETQ. The chain's CDR3 is CASSTGGTPNNEQFF. CDR3 sequence (DNA): TGCGCCAGCAGCACGGGAGGGACTCCTAACAATGAGCAGTTCTTC.

This clone turned up a few times. CDR3 in amino acids: CASSQGRQMNTEAFF. The CDR3 bases are TGCGCCAGCAGCCAAGGCAGACAGATGAACACTGAAGCTTTCTTT. This rearrangement joins TRBV4-1 to TRBJ1-1, with a tentative D call TRBD1 (5 bases). Trimming took 1 base from V and 0 from J, leaving 9 bases between them. The CDR3 consists of 15 residues. Germline V gene sequence: CDR1 MGHRA, CDR2 YSYEKL.

The gene calls are TRBV7-3 and TRBJ2-3; D possibly corresponds to TRBD2 (6 bases). This CDR3 has 13 residues. Germline V CDR1 and CDR2: SGHTA, FQGTGA. Trimming cost V 5 bases and J 6 bases, with 12 bases left between them. The CDR3 loop is CASSLTSGDTQYF. The CDR3 coding sequence is TGTGCCAGCAGCCTTACCAGCGGGGATACGCAGTATTTT.

The rearrangement joins TRBV5-1 to TRBJ1-1; perhaps TRBD1 as D (5 bases). V dropped 0 bases and J dropped 1 base, with 10 bases sitting between them. This CDR3 region has 15 residues. Germline CDR1 is SGHRS and CDR2 is YFSETQ. The CDR3 nucleotides read TGCGCCAGCAGCTTGGATCCCCAGGGGAACACTGAAGCTTTCTTT. Translated, it gives CASSLDPQGNTEAFF.

The chain has TRBV5-1 and TRBJ2-6, with a weak D call TRBD1 (6 bases). Germline CDR1 reads SGHRS; CDR2 reads YFSETQ. Trimming left V 4 bases short and J 0 bases short, with 17 bases between. The CDR3 is made up of 18 amino acids. CDR3 region: CASSARLRTASGANVLTF. CDR3 DNA sequence: TGCGCCAGCAGCGCACGATTGAGGACAGCCTCTGGGGCCAACGTCCTGACTTTC.

The V and J genes are TRBV19 and TRBJ2-1; perhaps TRBD1 as D (6 bases). Germline lookup yields CDR1 LNHDA and CDR2 SQIVND (reference sequence). V lost 6 bases and J 6 bases, leaving 15 bases between the germline ends. CDR3 length: 14 residues. Written as DNA, the CDR3 is TGTGCCAGTAGCCCCGGGACAACAATCAATGAGCAGTTCTTC. This gives the protein CASSPGTTINEQFF.

This chain joins TRBV5-1 and TRBJ2-3, with 9 bases fitting TRBD1. Looked up from germline, CDR1 is SGHRS and CDR2 is YFSETQ. V dropped 4 bases and J dropped 4; count of bases not matched to a gene: 4. The length of the CDR3 is 14 residues. DNA for the CDR3: TGCGCCAGCAGCGCGGGACAGGGCGCAGATACGCAGTATTTT. Its translation: CASSAGQGADTQYF.

V and J are TRBV5-4 and TRBJ1-1; D gene unclear. V was clipped by 0 bases and J by 1 base, with 13 bases between them. The CDR3 sequence is 16 residues long. Per the germline V gene, CDR1 is SGHNT and CDR2 is YYREEE (reference sequence). The CDR3 sequence is CASSLGAGRGNTEAFF. DNA of the CDR3: TGTGCCAGCAGCTTGGGCGCGGGGAGAGGGAACACTGAAGCTTTCTTT.

The chain is built from TRBV28 and TRBJ1-3, with D maybe TRBD1 (6 bases). The length of the CDR3 is 14 residues. Trimming removed 3 bases from V and 4 bases from J, with 10 bases in between. CDR1 is MDHEN and CDR2 is SYDVKM in the germline V gene. This CDR3 is CASSFDRSGNTIYF. CDR3 nucleotide sequence: TGTGCCAGCAGTTTCGACAGGTCCGGAAACACCATATATTTT.

The chain is built from TRBV2 and TRBJ2-3; TRBD1 matches 7 bases. V trimming: 4 bases; J trimming: 1 base; junction bases outside the gene matches: 2. This CDR3 region has 14 residues. Per the germline V gene, CDR1 is SNHLY and CDR2 is FYNNEI. CDR3 nucleotides: TGTGCCAGCAGTGCGACAGGGCGCACAGATACGCAGTATTTT. Translated: CASSATGRTDTQYF.

The V gene is TRBV5-1, the J gene TRBJ2-7, with a tentative D call TRBD1 (6 bases). The CDR3 runs 15 residues. Germline CDR1 is SGHRS and CDR2 is YFSETQ. V lost 4 bases to trimming and J lost 0 bases, with 14 bases between them. The CDR3 loop reads CASSITGFPSYEQYF. DNA of the CDR3: TGCGCCAGCAGCATAACAGGGTTCCCCTCCTACGAGCAGTACTTC.

As DNA, the CDR3 is TGTGCCAGCAGCCCTCGGGACACTAGCGGGAGCCCAGATACGCAGTATTTT. This sequence encodes CASSPRDTSGSPDTQYF. The chain employs TRBV9 and TRBJ2-3; 11 positions match TRBD2. CDR1 SGDLS and CDR2 YYNGEE come from the germline V gene. The CDR3 totals 17 residues. The trim removed 4 bases at V and 4 bases at J, leaving 11 bases unmatched.

The chain combines TRBV5-4 with TRBJ2-1; 9 bases line up with TRBD2. Germline CDR1 and CDR2: SGHNT and YYREEE (reference sequence). J gave up 1 base and V 4 bases, and 6 bases lay outside the gene matches. This CDR3 has 16 amino acids. CDR3 residues: CASSVRLAESYNEQFF. The CDR3 DNA is TGTGCCAGCAGCGTGCGACTAGCGGAGTCCTACAATGAGCAGTTCTTC. Variable domain in full (rest from reference TRBV5-4 and TRBJ2-1): ETGVTQSPTHLIKTRGQQVTLRCSSQSGHNTVSWYQQALGQGPQFIFQYYREEENGRGNFPPRFSGLQFPNYSSELNVNALELDDSALYLCASSVRLAESYNEQFFGPGTRLTVL.

CDR3 nucleotides: TGTGCCAGCAGTGTAAAAGTACAGGTTGAGCAGTACTTC. It specifies CASSVKVQVEQYF. This chain links TRBV6-1 with TRBJ2-7; tentatively, D is TRBD1 (5 bases). V lost 4 bases to trimming and J lost 7 bases, with 14 bases between them. This CDR3 contains 13 residues. The germline CDR1 and CDR2 sequences are MNHNS and SASEGT.

This clone was counted a single time. The rearrangement joins TRBV7-9 to TRBJ2-7; TRBD2 agrees at 7 bases. J gave up 4 bases and V 6 bases, and 15 bases lay outside the gene matches. This CDR3 region has 16 residues. Germline V CDR1 and CDR2: SEHNR, FQNEAQ (reference sequence). The CDR3 nucleotides read TGTGCCAGCAGTCTACGAAACCGGGACTATCATTACGAGCAGTACTTC. Translation gives CASSLRNRDYHYEQYF.

This clone was recorded a few times. The chain joins TRBV27 to TRBJ2-7, with 9 nucleotides matching TRBD1. The germline CDR1 and CDR2 sequences are MNHEY and SMNVEV (reference sequence). The trim removed 5 bases at V and 4 bases at J, leaving 9 bases unmatched. The length of the CDR3 is 15 residues. CDR3 in amino acids: CASSPVGTGIYEQYF. CDR3 sequence (DNA): TGTGCCAGCAGTCCCGTCGGGACAGGGATTTACGAGCAGTACTTC.